The 29 T cell receptor beta chains in this list originate from one sample, sequenced in a study of identical twins. TCRdb fed the 5' RACE reads into MiXCR, producing one record per CDR3 protein. This table has 690,000 or so distinct CDR3 sequences, more than 6.5% appearing once. Another study also made use of these data, one on yellow fever vaccine responses in identical twins.

The sequencing input was PBMCs. All receptors come from a woman aged 18-35 years in good health.

This clonotype was seen a few times. The chain has TRBV27 and TRBJ2-2, with TRBD2 identical over 14 bases. The germline V gene has CDR1 MNHEY and CDR2 SMNVEV (reference sequence). Trimming took 3 bases from V and 3 from J; bases not matched to a gene: 12. There are 20 residues in the CDR3. CDR3 sequence (DNA): TGTGCCAGCAGTTTGGGGAACGGACTAGCGGGGGGCCGGTACACCGGGGAGCTGTTTTTT. It codes for CASSLGNGLAGGRYTGELFF.

This clonotype was recorded at least ten times. V and J are TRBV27 and TRBJ2-2; D is unresolved. The CDR3 loop spans 12 amino acids. Trimming cost V 3 bases and J 6 bases, with 5 bases left between them. Germline V gene lookup returns CDR1 MNHEY and CDR2 SMNVEV (reference sequence). CDR3 nucleotide sequence: TGTGCCAGCAGTTTTAGGCCCGGGGAGCTGTTTTTT. This gives the protein CASSFRPGELFF.

This clonotype was observed a handful of times. The V call is TRBV7-9, the J call TRBJ1-4; 8 nucleotides line up with TRBD1. Germline CDR1 is SEHNR and CDR2 is FQNEAQ (reference sequence). This CDR3 region has 15 residues. V shed 4 bases, J shed 6 bases, and the junction held 7 bases outside the gene matches. In DNA, the CDR3 is TGTGCCAGCAGCTCTACAGGGGGTCCTTATGAAAAACTGTTTTTT. Protein product: CASSSTGGPYEKLFF.

The chain carries TRBV29-1 and TRBJ2-3; no clear D. Per germline, CDR1 SQVTM and CDR2 ANQGSEA. The CDR3 spans 15 residues. The V and J ends lost 4 bases and 0 bases respectively, with 14 bases between them. The CDR3 spells CSVALPGHSTDTQYF. The CDR3 bases are TGCAGCGTTGCGCTGCCGGGCCATAGCACAGATACGCAGTATTTT.

The rearrangement links TRBV28 to TRBJ2-5, with 7 nucleotides matching TRBD1. CDR3 length equals 15 residues. The J segment lost 4 bases and the V segment lost 5 bases, leaving 10 bases of the junction unmatched. Germline-derived CDR1 and CDR2 are MDHEN and SYDVKM. The CDR3 spells CASSPSQGRGETQYF. The DNA for the CDR3 is TGTGCCAGCAGTCCCTCACAGGGGCGAGGAGAGACCCAGTACTTC.

In its sample, this clonotype was seen a few times. This chain links TRBV7-8 with TRBJ2-1; D gene unclear. The germline V gene has CDR1 SGHVS and CDR2 FQNEAQ. V lost 3 bases and J 5 bases, leaving 14 bases between the germline ends. The CDR3 spans 15 residues. CDR3 in amino acids: CASSLAALPNNEQFF. The CDR3, as DNA: TGTGCCAGCAGCTTGGCGGCTCTCCCTAACAATGAGCAGTTCTTC.

This clonotype was seen only a few times. This sequence joins TRBV5-1 and TRBJ2-7, with D possibly matching TRBD1 (6 bases). Germline V CDR1 and CDR2: SGHRS, YFSETQ. This CDR3 comprises 13 residues. V lost 4 bases to trimming and J lost 6 bases, with 14 bases between them. CDR3 sequence: CASSVTGQSEQYF. In nucleotides, the CDR3 is TGCGCCAGCAGCGTCACAGGGCAGAGCGAGCAGTACTTC.

This clonotype has a count of ten or more. The V and J genes are TRBV20-1 and TRBJ2-2, with 10 bases identical to TRBD1. The CDR3 contains 14 residues. Germline lookup yields CDR1 DFQATT and CDR2 SNEGSKA (reference sequence). Losses at the gene ends were 2 bases for V and 6 bases for J; bases not matched to a gene: 3. The CDR3, as DNA: TGCAGTGCTAGAACCGGGACAGGGGCCGGGGAGCTGTTTTTT. Encoded protein: CSARTGTGAGELFF.

There are many counts of this clonotype. The genes are TRBV7-9 and TRBJ2-4; D might be TRBD1 or TRBD2, each matching 5 bases. Germline values: CDR1 SEHNR, CDR2 FQNEAQ (reference sequence). Trimming pared 5 bases from V and 0 bases from J, leaving 14 bases between. This CDR3 has 16 residues. In DNA form, the CDR3 reads TGTGCCAGCAGCCCAGGGACGGATCTAGCCAAAAACATTCAGTACTTC. Amino acids: CASSPGTDLAKNIQYF.

CDR3 sequence (DNA): TGTGCCAGCAGTTACGGGGGTCAATATCAGCCCCAGCATTTT. Its protein is CASSYGGQYQPQHF. This chain connects TRBV6-5 to TRBJ1-5; the D gene is possibly TRBD1 (5 bases). CDR1 MNHEY and CDR2 SVGAGI come from the germline V gene. The V end was cut by 2 bases, the J end by 5 bases, with 10 bases between. The CDR3 totals 14 residues.

This clonotype was counted only a few times. The rearrangement joins TRBV12-3 or TRBV12-4 to TRBJ1-5, with TRBD1 matching 9 bases. The length of the CDR3 is 14 residues. V dropped 8 bases and J dropped 7; count of bases not matched to a gene: 9. CDR3 in amino acids: CASGTGTTTQPQHF. For the CDR3, the DNA is TGTGCCAGCGGGACAGGGACTACAACCCAGCCCCAGCATTTT.

There are a few counts of this clonotype. The chain carries TRBV5-6 and TRBJ2-5; 14 nucleotides agree with TRBD2. J gave up 6 bases and V 4 bases, and 11 bases lay outside the gene matches. Germline V gene lookup returns CDR1 SGHDT and CDR2 YYEEEE. This CDR3 region has 17 residues. CDR3 DNA sequence: TGTGCCAGCAGCGACGATCGACTAGCGGGAGGGGCCAAGACCCAGTACTTC. Translating it yields CASSDDRLAGGAKTQYF.

The rearrangement joins TRBV7-2 to TRBJ1-6, with unresolved D. Trimming left V 0 bases short and J 9 bases short, with 3 bases between. Germline CDR1 reads SGHTA; CDR2 reads FQGNSA. The CDR3 is 12 amino acids. In DNA form, the CDR3 reads TGTGCCAGCAGCTTAGCAAGTTCACCCCTCCACTTT. It encodes CASSLASSPLHF.

In its sample, this clonotype was seen many times. The chain combines TRBV29-1 with TRBJ2-1; D call uncertain. This CDR3 spans 16 amino acids. Germline CDR1 is SQVTM and CDR2 is ANQGSEA. V was shortened by 1 base and J by 3 bases, with 16 bases between the two germline ends. The CDR3 protein is CSVEGIQTLGYNEQFF. DNA of the CDR3: TGCAGCGTTGAAGGTATACAGACCCTGGGCTACAATGAGCAGTTCTTC.

This sequence joins TRBV4-1 and TRBJ2-3; TRBD2 agrees at 10 bases. The CDR3 extends over 18 amino acids. The junction had 18 bases not matched to a gene; V was cut back by 5 bases and J by 7 bases. Germline CDR1 is MGHRA and CDR2 is YSYEKL. The CDR3, as DNA: TGCGCCAGCAGCGCCCGACAGGAGCGAGCGGGAGGGCCGTATACGCAGTATTTT. As protein: CASSARQERAGGPYTQYF.

This clonotype was observed a few times. The rearrangement uses TRBV4-1 and TRBJ2-2, with 7 nucleotides matching TRBD1. Losses at the gene ends were 7 bases for V and 7 bases for J; bases not matched to a gene: 6. The V gene's germline CDR1 is MGHRA and CDR2 YSYEKL. The length of the CDR3 is 13 residues. The CDR3 loop reads CASKTGLGGELFF. CDR3 coding DNA: TGCGCCAGCAAGACAGGGCTGGGCGGGGAGCTGTTTTTT.

This clonotype was counted a few times. The chain uses TRBV5-1 and TRBJ2-5; 8 nucleotides match TRBD2. Germline V lookup: CDR1 SGHRS, CDR2 YFSETQ. V lost 3 bases to trimming and J lost 2 bases; unmatched junction nucleotides: 6. CDR3 length: 15 amino acids. CDR3 DNA sequence: TGCGCCAGCAGCTGGAGCGGGGGAGGGCAAGAGACCCAGTACTTC. It translates to CASSWSGGGQETQYF.

The sample holds many counts of this clonotype. CDR3 bases: TGCAGCGTAGGACTAGCGGGATATCAGACCCAGTACTTC. Amino acids: CSVGLAGYQTQYF. This chain connects TRBV29-1 to TRBJ2-5, with 12 positions matching TRBD2. CDR3 length: 13 residues. The V segment lost 6 bases and the J segment 6 bases; nucleotides outside the gene matches: 5. Germline-derived CDR1 and CDR2 are SQVTM and ANQGSEA.

The chain links TRBV6-2 or TRBV6-3 to TRBJ2-1; D is undetermined. The germline V gene has CDR1 MNHEY and CDR2 SVGEGT. The CDR3 contains 13 residues. V lost 7 bases and J 5 bases, leaving 12 bases between the germline ends. Here the CDR3 DNA reads TGTGCCAGCATTAAAAGCAGTAACAATGAGCAGTTCTTC. Translation gives CASIKSSNNEQFF.

The gene calls are TRBV7-2 and TRBJ2-7; D uncertain. The CDR3 runs 15 residues. Trimming removed 3 bases from V and 0 bases from J, with 12 bases in between. Germline assignment: CDR1 SGHTA and CDR2 FQGNSA. The CDR3 loop is CASSFYPGASYEQYF. DNA for the CDR3: TGTGCCAGCAGCTTTTATCCGGGTGCCTCCTACGAGCAGTACTTC.

The rearrangement links TRBV3-1 to TRBJ2-3; D gene uncertain. The germline gives CDR1 LGHDT, CDR2 YNNKEL (reference sequence). The CDR3 has 14 amino acids. Trimming left V 0 bases short and J 6 bases short, with 10 bases between. The CDR3 loop is CASSQERAFDTQYF. CDR3 bases: TGTGCCAGCAGCCAAGAGCGAGCTTTCGATACGCAGTATTTT.

The V gene is TRBV20-1, the J gene TRBJ2-1, with 8 bases that match TRBD2. The J segment lost 4 bases and the V segment lost 6 bases, leaving 20 bases of the junction unmatched. CDR3 length: 18 amino acids. Germline assignment: CDR1 DFQATT and CDR2 SNEGSKA (reference sequence). CDR3 amino acids: CSAMGGSSGGGFYNEQFF. For the CDR3, the DNA is TGCAGTGCGATGGGGGGATCGTCGGGAGGGGGATTTTACAATGAGCAGTTCTTC.

At least ten counts were recorded for this clonotype. This chain joins TRBV28 and TRBJ2-7; 8 nucleotides agree with TRBD2. V shed 8 bases and J 0 bases; nucleotides not matched to a gene: 9. Germline V gives CDR1 MDHEN, CDR2 SYDVKM. This CDR3 has 15 residues. The CDR3 reads CASHNLAGSSYEQYF. The CDR3 DNA reads as TGTGCCAGCCACAACCTAGCGGGTTCCTCCTACGAGCAGTACTTC. Based on the CDR3 plus reference TRBV28 and TRBJ2-7, the full variable domain is DVKVTQSSRYLVKRTGEKVFLECVQDMDHENMFWYRQDPGLGLRLIYFSYDVKMKEKGDIPEGYSVSREKKERFSLILESASTNQTSMYLCASHNLAGSSYEQYFGPGTRLTVT.

V is TRBV5-6 and J is TRBJ2-7; D not resolved. V shed 0 bases and J shed 3 bases, with 13 bases lying between them. Germline assignment: CDR1 SGHDT and CDR2 YYEEEE. The CDR3 is made up of 15 amino acids. The CDR3: CASSLGTTYGYEQYF. DNA of the CDR3: TGTGCCAGCAGCTTGGGGACCACCTACGGCTACGAGCAGTACTTC.

This clonotype was detected only a few times. V gene TRBV3-1 combines with J gene TRBJ2-7, with D uncertain. Trimming left V 4 bases short and J 2 bases short, with 15 bases between. Germline V gives CDR1 LGHDT, CDR2 YNNKEL (reference sequence). This CDR3 spans 15 amino acids. The chain's CDR3 is CASSPRTLTAYEQYF. The CDR3 bases are TGTGCCAGCAGCCCGAGGACCCTCACAGCCTACGAGCAGTACTTC.

V gene TRBV18 combines with J gene TRBJ2-1; the D gene is possibly TRBD1 (6 bases). The germline V gene encodes CDR1 KGHSH and CDR2 LQKENI. CDR3 length: 16 residues. Trimming pared 3 bases from V and 0 bases from J, leaving 12 bases between. The CDR3 bases are TGTGCCAGCTCACCTCCCCTGGGGGCCTCCTACAATGAGCAGTTCTTC. Its translation is CASSPPLGASYNEQFF.

The genes are TRBV27 and TRBJ1-6; perhaps TRBD1 as D (6 bases). The CDR3 length is 15 residues. V dropped 0 bases and J dropped 11 bases, with 14 bases sitting between them. Germline CDR1 is MNHEY and CDR2 is SMNVEV (reference sequence). Written as DNA, the CDR3 is TGTGCCAGCAGTTTATCTGGGGGCCCCTGGACACCCCTCCACTTT. Residues: CASSLSGGPWTPLHF.

This clonotype was observed a few times. The V and J genes are TRBV24-1 and TRBJ2-3; D remains unclear. The V and J ends lost 5 bases and 5 bases respectively, with 10 bases between them. The CDR3 loop spans 13 amino acids. Germline V gene sequence: CDR1 KGHDR, CDR2 SFDVKD. CDR3 DNA sequence: TGTGCCACCAGTGTGGCCGCTAAAGATACGCAGTATTTT. This gives the protein CATSVAAKDTQYF.

CDR3 residues: CASSWTGGHGYTF. The DNA of the CDR3 is TGCGCCAGCAGCTGGACGGGGGGCCATGGCTACACCTTC. This chain joins TRBV5-1 and TRBJ1-2; possible D gene TRBD1, 6 bases. The CDR3 length is 13 residues. Trimming took off 3 bases at V and 6 bases at J, with 12 bases between the two ends. Germline assignment: CDR1 SGHRS and CDR2 YFSETQ.